A selection of T cell receptor beta chains follows, all from one sample in a study of CD8 T cells in ankylosing spondylitis. A single record per CDR3 protein comes from TCRdb applying MiXCR to the 5' RACE reads. In the table there are roughly 180,000 distinct CDR3 sequences, 9.5% to 15% of which are singletons. Source material: blood, either unsorted or a sorted T cell fraction (not recorded which). All receptors derive from a male donor with ankylosing spondylitis or in good health (not recorded which). CDR3s include the opening cysteine and the closing phenylalanine or tryptophan. A D gene is named only where the DNA matches it firmly. For some rows the clone size is stated as once, few or many, or as a class when expanded; others skip it.

>TRBD2|TRBJ2-1|-|TRBV6-2/TRBV6-3
CASSPRGVAGPSEQFF
TGTGCCAGCAGTCCCCGGGGGGTAGCGGGGCCCAGTGAGCAGTTCTTC
>TRBD2|TRBJ2-1|many|TRBV6-2/TRBV6-3
CASSFRLAGLNEQFF
TGTGCCAGCAGCTTCAGACTAGCGGGCTTGAATGAGCAGTTCTTC
>TRBD2|TRBJ2-5|few|TRBV3-1
CASSQGPAGAQETQYF
TGTGCCAGCAGCCAAGGCCCAGCGGGGGCCCAAGAGACCCAGTACTTC
>TRBD2|TRBJ2-7|few|TRBV7-8
CASSSGLAGVSYEQYF
TGTGCCAGCAGCTCAGGACTAGCGGGAGTTTCCTACGAGCAGTACTTC
>-|TRBJ2-3|many|TRBV6-2/TRBV6-3
CASSYSILSTDTQYF
TGTGCCAGCAGTTACTCTATCCTTAGCACAGATACGCAGTATTTT
>-|TRBJ2-3|few|TRBV20-1
CSASPVRTDTQYF
TGCAGTGCTAGTCCGGTCCGCACAGATACGCAGTATTTT
>-|TRBJ2-7|-|TRBV6-6
CASSYRVDEQYF
TGTGCCAGCAGTTACAGGGTGGACGAGCAGTACTTC
>-|TRBJ1-1|-|TRBV6-5
CASSSAPNTEAFF
TGTGCCAGCAGCTCAGCCCCCAACACTGAAGCTTTCTTT
>-|TRBJ1-1|-|TRBV19
CASSVGVTEAFF
TGTGCCAGTAGTGTCGGGGTGACTGAAGCTTTCTTT
>-|TRBJ2-1|few|TRBV20-1
CSARRGPTSYNEQFF
TGCAGTGCCCGGAGGGGACCGACCTCCTACAATGAGCAGTTCTTC
>-|TRBJ1-4|-|TRBV4-2
CASSQQKGTNEKLFF
TGTGCCAGCAGCCAACAGAAGGGAACTAATGAAAAACTGTTTTTT
>TRBD2|TRBJ2-1|-|TRBV11-1
CASSIHGTSGNFVNEQFF
TGTGCCAGCAGCATCCACGGGACTAGCGGGAATTTCGTCAATGAGCAGTTCTTC
>-|TRBJ2-2|-|TRBV6-5
CASSYSSQGKAGELFF
TGTGCCAGCAGTTACTCGAGTCAGGGGAAGGCCGGGGAGCTGTTTTTT
>TRBD2|TRBJ2-7|-|TRBV4-2
CASSQVGGHYRGDEQYF
TGTGCCAGCAGCCAAGTCGGAGGCCACTACCGGGGGGACGAGCAGTACTTC
>-|TRBJ2-5|-|TRBV3-1
CASSPRETLQETQYF
TGTGCCAGCAGCCCCAGAGAGACTCTCCAAGAGACCCAGTACTTC
>-|TRBJ1-1|few|TRBV4-1
CASSHRGSGTEAFF
TGCGCCAGCAGCCACCGGGGATCGGGCACTGAAGCTTTCTTT
>-|TRBJ2-7|few|TRBV20-1
CSARDFLDVEDEQYF
TGCAGTGCTAGAGATTTCCTTGATGTAGAAGACGAGCAGTACTTC
>TRBD2|TRBJ2-1|few|TRBV5-1
CASSLTSGSLREQFF
TGCGCCAGCAGCTTGACTAGCGGGAGTCTCCGTGAGCAGTTCTTC
>TRBD1|TRBJ1-2|many|TRBV4-1
CASSLIQGASYGYTF
TGCGCCAGCAGCCTTATCCAGGGGGCGAGCTATGGCTACACCTTC
>-|TRBJ2-7|-|TRBV19
CASGAGLFSYEQYF
TGTGCCAGTGGGGCAGGACTATTCTCCTACGAGCAGTACTTC
>-|TRBJ1-1|few|TRBV7-9
CASSSRQTDTEAFF
TGTGCCAGCAGCTCGAGACAGACGGACACTGAAGCTTTCTTT
>TRBD1|TRBJ2-7|many|TRBV29-1
CSVTGGRSYEQYF
TGCAGCGTGACAGGGGGTCGCTCCTACGAGCAGTACTTC